These 13 T cell receptor beta chains were sequenced from one sample in a study of chemoradiotherapy in HPV16-positive cancers. TCRdb's copy holds only in-frame clones and misses some; the assay was immunoSEQ multiplex PCR. The profile shows several thousand clones, 77% of them singletons. This sample was gathered from a patient who underwent chemoradiotherapy. The source is a human donor with HPV-associated anogenital cancer.

The V and J genes are TRBV27 and TRBJ2-7; D may be TRBD2 (5 bases). V was trimmed by 0 bases and J by 1 base, leaving 13 bases between them. Per the germline V gene, CDR1 is MNHEY and CDR2 is SMNVEV (reference sequence). The CDR3 sequence is 16 residues long. DNA for the CDR3: TGTGCCAGCAGTTTATCTGTCGGGGATCGATCCTACGAGCAGTACTTC. It encodes CASSLSVGDRSYEQYF.

The V and J genes are TRBV11-2 and TRBJ2-7, with 10 bases aligning to TRBD2. The J segment lost 4 bases and the V segment lost 0 bases, leaving 6 bases of the junction unmatched. The CDR3 loop spans 16 amino acids. Germline CDR1 SGHAT, CDR2 FQNNGV. The CDR3 region is CASSLDPLAGGYEQYF. The CDR3 DNA follows: TGTGCCAGCAGCTTAGACCCTTTAGCGGGGGGTTACGAGCAGTACTTC.

This chain connects TRBV9 to TRBJ1-1, with no clear D. The CDR3 totals 13 residues. Germline CDR1 SGDLS, CDR2 YYNGEE. The ends were cut back, 2 bases at V and 2 bases at J, with 7 bases in the middle. Here the CDR3 DNA reads TGTGCCAGCAGCGTCGATCACAACACTGAAGCTTTCTTT. This encodes CASSVDHNTEAFF. The full variable domain, with the rest looked up from reference TRBV9 and TRBJ1-1, is DSGVTQTPKHLITATGQRVTLRCSPRSGDLSVYWYQQSLDQGLQFLIQYYNGEERAKGNILERFSAQQFPDLHSELNLSSLELGDSALYFCASSVDHNTEAFFGQGTRLTVV.

The chain is built from TRBV6-1 and TRBJ2-5; D uncertain. The CDR3 is 13 amino acids. V lost 4 bases and J 5 bases, leaving 11 bases between the germline ends. CDR1 MNHNS and CDR2 SASEGT come from the germline V gene. CDR3 in amino acids: CASSGDLGETQYF. DNA for the CDR3: TGTGCCAGCAGTGGGGATCTGGGGGAGACCCAGTACTTC.

The chain carries TRBV4-2 and TRBJ2-1; D might be TRBD1 (6 bases). Germline V CDR1 and CDR2: LGHNA, YNFKEQ. This CDR3 has 16 residues. V gave up 1 base and J gave up 6 bases, with 16 bases separating them. The CDR3 sequence is CASSQGGHSEGNEQFF. The CDR3 DNA follows: TGTGCCAGCAGCCAAGGGGGACACTCCGAGGGCAATGAGCAGTTCTTC.

The V and J genes are TRBV19 and TRBJ2-7; TRBD1 agrees at 10 bases. CDR1 and CDR2 (germline): LNHDA, SQIVND (reference sequence). J lost 5 bases, V lost 5 bases, and 6 bases had no gene match. The CDR3 is 14 amino acids. CDR3 DNA: TGTGCCAGTAGTCCCGGGACAGGGGTCCACGAGCAGTACTTC. Protein: CASSPGTGVHEQYF. The full variable domain, rest sourced from reference TRBV19 and TRBJ2-7, is DGGITQSPKYLFRKEGQNVTLSCEQNLNHDAMYWYRQDPGQGLRLIYYSQIVNDFQKGDIAEGYSVSREKKESFPLTVTSAQKNPTAFYLCASSPGTGVHEQYFGPGTRLTVT.

This clone was seen a handful of times. The V and J genes are TRBV7-8 and TRBJ1-6, with 7 bases that match TRBD1. Per germline, CDR1 SGHVS and CDR2 FQNEAQ. The CDR3 totals 15 residues. V lost 3 bases, J lost 8 bases, and 7 bases stayed unmatched. CDR3 sequence: CASSFRDSFDSPLHF. CDR3 sequence (DNA): TGTGCCAGCAGCTTCCGGGACAGTTTTGATTCACCCCTCCACTTT. The full variable domain, with the rest looked up from reference TRBV7-8 and TRBJ1-6, is GAGVSQSPRYKVAKRGQDVALRCDPISGHVSLFWYQQALGQGPEFLTYFQNEAQLDKSGLPSDRFFAERPEGSVSTLKIQRTQQEDSAVYLCASSFRDSFDSPLHFGNGTRLTVT.

V usage is TRBV5-4 and J usage is TRBJ1-2; 7 bases align to TRBD1. J was trimmed by 2 bases and V by 4 bases; bases with no gene match: 14. The length of the CDR3 is 17 residues. Germline-derived CDR1 and CDR2 are SGHNT and YYREEE (reference sequence). The DNA of the CDR3 is TGTGCCAGCAGCCCCACCTCCGGGACAGAGGGCAACTATGGCTACACCTTC. Protein product: CASSPTSGTEGNYGYTF.

This clone is large in the sample. Sequence at one end of the junction differs from germline and may be a read error. The V gene is TRBV2, the J gene TRBJ1-2; D is unclear. From germline, CDR1 is SNHLY and CDR2 FYNNEI. This CDR3 spans 12 amino acids. CDR3 residues: CATGTPTYGYTF. The CDR3 DNA is TGCGCCACGGGTACTCCTACCTATGGCTACACCTTC. The full variable domain, rest sourced from reference TRBV2 and TRBJ1-2, is EPEVTQTPSHQVTQMGQEVILRCVPISNHLYFYWYRQILGQKVEFLVSFYNNEISEKSEIFDDQFSVERPDGSNFTLKIRSTKLEDSAMYFCATGTPTYGYTFGSGTRLTVV.

This clone appeared a few times. The chain employs TRBV7-9 and TRBJ1-1; D is unresolved. V lost 0 bases to trimming and J lost 0 bases, with 5 bases between them. From germline, CDR1 is SEHNR and CDR2 FQNEAQ (reference sequence). The CDR3 has 14 residues. CDR3 sequence (DNA): TGTGCCAGCAGCTTAGCACAGATGAACACTGAAGCTTTCTTT. It codes for CASSLAQMNTEAFF.

The chain carries TRBV28 and TRBJ2-7, with D perhaps matching TRBD1 (5 bases). This CDR3 is 13 amino acids long. V was shortened by 0 bases and J by 9 bases, with 12 bases between the two germline ends. The germline gives CDR1 MDHEN, CDR2 SYDVKM. The CDR3 DNA reads TGTGCCAGCAGTTTATGGCAGGGTGGTGGGCAGTACTTC. This codes for CASSLWQGGGQYF.

The rearrangement links TRBV15 to TRBJ1-1, with unresolved D. This CDR3 has 14 residues. From germline, CDR1 is LNHNV and CDR2 YYDKDF (reference sequence). Trimming pared 3 bases from V and 3 bases from J, leaving 11 bases between. For the CDR3, the DNA is TGTGCCACCAGCAGGGAACAGTGGTACACTGAAGCTTTCTTT. Translated: CATSREQWYTEAFF.

This rearrangement joins TRBV2 to TRBJ2-2, with D perhaps TRBD1 (6 bases). Germline CDR1 reads SNHLY; CDR2 reads FYNNEI. The CDR3 has 15 amino acids. V lost 5 bases to trimming and J lost 0 bases, with 10 bases between them. The CDR3 spells CASSQTGANTGELFF. In nucleotides, the CDR3 is TGTGCCAGCAGTCAGACAGGTGCGAACACCGGGGAGCTGTTTTTT.